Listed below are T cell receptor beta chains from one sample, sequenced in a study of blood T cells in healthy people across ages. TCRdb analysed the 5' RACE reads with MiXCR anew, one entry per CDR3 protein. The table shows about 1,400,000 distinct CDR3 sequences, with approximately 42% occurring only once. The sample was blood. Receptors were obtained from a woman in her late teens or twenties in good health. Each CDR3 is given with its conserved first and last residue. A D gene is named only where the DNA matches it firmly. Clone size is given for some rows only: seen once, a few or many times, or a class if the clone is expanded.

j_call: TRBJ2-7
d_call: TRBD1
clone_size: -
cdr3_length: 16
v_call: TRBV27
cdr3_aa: CASSLEGTGGPYEQYF
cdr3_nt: TGTGCCAGCAGTTTAGAAGGGACAGGGGGCCCCTACGAGCAGTACTTC

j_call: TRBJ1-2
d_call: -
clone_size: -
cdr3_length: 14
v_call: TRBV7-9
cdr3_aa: CASSFPDSNYGYTF
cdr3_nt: TGTGCCAGCAGCTTTCCCGACAGCAACTATGGCTACACCTTC

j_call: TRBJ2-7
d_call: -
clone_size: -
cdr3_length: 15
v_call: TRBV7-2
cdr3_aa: CASSLDAGASKAEYF
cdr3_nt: TGTGCCAGCAGCTTAGATGCAGGGGCCTCTAAGGCAGAGTACTTC

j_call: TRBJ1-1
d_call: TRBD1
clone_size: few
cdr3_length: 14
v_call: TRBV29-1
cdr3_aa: CSVRGQGHGGEAFF
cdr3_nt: TGCAGCGTGAGAGGACAGGGGCACGGGGGTGAAGCTTTCTTT

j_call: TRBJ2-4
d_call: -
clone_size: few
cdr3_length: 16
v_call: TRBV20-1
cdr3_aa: CSAPPLGVLSKNIQYF
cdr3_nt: TGCAGTGCCCCCCCCCTGGGAGTACTGTCTAAAAACATTCAGTACTTC

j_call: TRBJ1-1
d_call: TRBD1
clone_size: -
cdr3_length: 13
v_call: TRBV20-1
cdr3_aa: CSALRGVGTEAFF
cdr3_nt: TGCAGTGCCCTCAGGGGGGTTGGCACTGAAGCTTTCTTT

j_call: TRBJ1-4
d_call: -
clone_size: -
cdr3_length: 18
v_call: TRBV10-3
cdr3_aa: CAISARWQGLPVNEKLFF
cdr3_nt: TGTGCCATCAGCGCGCGGTGGCAGGGCCTCCCTGTTAATGAAAAACTGTTTTTT

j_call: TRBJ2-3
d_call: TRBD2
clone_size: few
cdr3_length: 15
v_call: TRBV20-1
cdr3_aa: CSASEPGLASDTQYF
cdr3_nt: TGCAGTGCTAGCGAACCGGGACTAGCGTCAGATACGCAGTATTTT

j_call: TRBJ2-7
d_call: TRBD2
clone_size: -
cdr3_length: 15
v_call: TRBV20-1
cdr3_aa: CSARNLAGVDYEQYF
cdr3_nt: TGCAGTGCTAGGAACCTAGCGGGCGTTGACTACGAGCAGTACTTC

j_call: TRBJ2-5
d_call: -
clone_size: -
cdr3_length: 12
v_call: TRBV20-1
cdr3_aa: CSARQGSETQYF
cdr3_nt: TGCAGTGCTAGACAGGGGTCGGAGACCCAGTACTTC

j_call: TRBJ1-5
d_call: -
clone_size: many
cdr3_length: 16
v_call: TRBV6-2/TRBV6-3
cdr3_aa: CASHRGGVRGNQPQHF
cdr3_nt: TGTGCCAGCCATCGGGGTGGGGTTCGAGGCAATCAGCCCCAGCATTTT

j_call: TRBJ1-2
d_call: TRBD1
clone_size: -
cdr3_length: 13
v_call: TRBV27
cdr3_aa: CASGDSSVYGYTF
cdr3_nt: TGTGCCAGCGGGGACAGTTCGGTCTATGGCTACACCTTC

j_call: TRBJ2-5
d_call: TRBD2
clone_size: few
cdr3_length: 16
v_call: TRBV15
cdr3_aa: CATSRDLAGVQETQYF
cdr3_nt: TGTGCCACCAGCAGAGATCTTGCGGGGGTTCAAGAGACCCAGTACTTC

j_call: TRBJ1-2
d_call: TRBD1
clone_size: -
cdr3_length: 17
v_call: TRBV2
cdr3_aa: CAGAGPGRGPTNYGYTF
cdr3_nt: TGTGCCGGCGCCGGGCCCGGCAGGGGGCCGACAAACTATGGCTACACCTTC

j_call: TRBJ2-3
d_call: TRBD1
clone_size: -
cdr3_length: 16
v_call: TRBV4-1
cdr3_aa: CASSQEPGQNTDTQYF
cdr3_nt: TGCGCCAGCAGCCAAGAGCCGGGACAGAACACAGATACGCAGTATTTT

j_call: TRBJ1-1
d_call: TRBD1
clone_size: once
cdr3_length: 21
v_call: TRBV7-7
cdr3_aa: CASSLASLVGQGADGNTEAFF
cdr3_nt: TGTGCTAGCAGCTTAGCTTCGTTAGTTGGACAGGGGGCAGATGGGAACACTGAAGCTTTCTTT

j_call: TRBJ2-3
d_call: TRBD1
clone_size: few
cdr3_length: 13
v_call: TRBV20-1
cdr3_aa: CSTGGQYTDTQYF
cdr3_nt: TGCAGTACTGGGGGACAGTACACAGATACGCAGTATTTT

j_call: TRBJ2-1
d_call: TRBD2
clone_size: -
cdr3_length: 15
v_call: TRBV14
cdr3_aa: CASSTERGYHNEQFF
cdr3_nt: TGTGCCAGCAGCACTGAGCGGGGCTATCACAATGAGCAGTTCTTC

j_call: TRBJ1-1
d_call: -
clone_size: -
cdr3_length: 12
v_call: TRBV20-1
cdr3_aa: CSAAPRGTEAFF
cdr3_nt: TGCAGTGCCGCCCCGAGGGGGACTGAAGCTTTCTTT

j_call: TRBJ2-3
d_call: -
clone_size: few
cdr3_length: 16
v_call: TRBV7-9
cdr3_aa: CASSLSGQVSTDTQYF
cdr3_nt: TGTGCCAGCAGCTTAAGTGGGCAGGTCAGCACAGATACGCAGTATTTT

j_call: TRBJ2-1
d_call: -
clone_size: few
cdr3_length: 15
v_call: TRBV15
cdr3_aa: CATRTPGSSYNEQFF
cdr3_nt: TGTGCCACCCGTACCCCCGGTAGCTCCTACAATGAGCAGTTCTTC

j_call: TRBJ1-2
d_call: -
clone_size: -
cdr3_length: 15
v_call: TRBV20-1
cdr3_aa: CSARQQDRNFYGYTF
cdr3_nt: TGCAGTGCTAGACAACAGGACCGAAATTTCTATGGCTACACCTTC

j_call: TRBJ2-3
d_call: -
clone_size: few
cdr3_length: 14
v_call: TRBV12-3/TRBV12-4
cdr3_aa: CASRPEEWADTQYF
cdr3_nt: TGTGCCAGCAGACCAGAGGAATGGGCAGATACGCAGTATTTT

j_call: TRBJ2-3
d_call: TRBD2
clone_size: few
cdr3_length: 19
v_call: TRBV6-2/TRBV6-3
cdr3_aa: CASSYSETPGTSGTDTQYF
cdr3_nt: TGTGCCAGCAGTTACTCGGAGACCCCCGGGACTAGCGGCACAGATACGCAGTATTTT

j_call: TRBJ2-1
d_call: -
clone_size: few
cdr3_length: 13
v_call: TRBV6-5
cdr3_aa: CASQKSGSNEQFF
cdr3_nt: TGTGCCAGCCAGAAGTCCGGGTCCAATGAGCAGTTCTTC

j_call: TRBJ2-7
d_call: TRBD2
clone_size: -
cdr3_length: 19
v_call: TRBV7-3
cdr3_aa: CASSLYGPSGGPVNNEQYF
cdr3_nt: TGTGCCAGCAGCTTATACGGCCCGAGCGGGGGCCCTGTTAACAATGAGCAGTACTTC

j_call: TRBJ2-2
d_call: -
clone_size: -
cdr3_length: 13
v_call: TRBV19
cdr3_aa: CATLDFLTGELFF
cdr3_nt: TGTGCCACCCTGGACTTCCTCACCGGGGAGCTGTTTTTT